A selection of T cell receptor beta chains follows, all from one sample in a study of CD8+ T cells in alopecia areata. Clones were read by immunoSEQ multiplex PCR, and TCRdb kept only the in-frame ones, dropping some. The table has 100,000 to 150,000 clones, about 50% seen once. The material sequenced was CD8+ T cells sorted from blood, taken at week 0. These receptors were taken from a human donor with alopecia areata. Each CDR3 is given with its conserved first and last residue. The order of the fields is J gene, D gene, V gene, clone size, CDR3 protein, CDR3 DNA. A D gene is named only where the DNA matches it firmly. Clone sizes are given selectively: once, few, many, or a class where the clone is expanded.

TRBJ2-3 | NA | TRBV4-1 | NA | CASSQGTVPSADTQYF | TGCGCCAGCAGCCAGGGGACAGTACCTAGCGCAGATACGCAGTATTTT
TRBJ1-4 | NA | TRBV7-9 | NA | CASVGQANEKLFF | TGTGCCAGCGTTGGGCAGGCTAATGAAAAACTGTTTTTT
TRBJ1-2 | NA | TRBV27 | few | CASSPQGDGYTF | TGTGCCAGCAGCCCCCAGGGAGATGGCTACACCTTC
TRBJ2-7 | NA | TRBV27 | NA | CASSPTGYEQYF | TGTGCCAGCAGTCCCACGGGCTACGAGCAGTACTTC
TRBJ2-2 | NA | TRBV13 | NA | CASSHASEAPSNTGELFF | TGTGCCAGCAGCCACGCTAGCGAGGCTCCTTCGAACACCGGGGAGCTGTTTTTT
TRBJ2-3 | NA | TRBV7-3 | NA | CASSGTESTDTQYF | TGTGCCAGCAGCGGGACGGAAAGCACAGATACGCAGTATTTT
TRBJ1-2 | TRBD1 | TRBV29-1 | NA | CSVDISEGALRSYGYTF | TGCAGCGTTGATATATCGGAGGGGGCGCTTCGTAGCTATGGCTACACCTTC
TRBJ2-5 | NA | TRBV9 | few | CASSVGAGETQYF | TGTGCCAGCAGCGTGGGGGCCGGGGAGACCCAGTACTTC
TRBJ1-1 | NA | TRBV4-1 | NA | CASSQDLILEAFF | TGCGCCAGCAGCCAAGATTTAATCCTCGAAGCTTTCTTT
TRBJ1-5 | NA | TRBV27 | NA | CASSPGGAGQPQHF | TGTGCCAGCAGTCCCGGAGGCGCCGGGCAGCCCCAGCATTTT
TRBJ2-1 | TRBD1 | TRBV9 | NA | CASSLGTGGRNEQFF | TGTGCCAGCAGCCTCGGGACAGGGGGCCGCAATGAGCAGTTCTTC
TRBJ2-5 | TRBD1 | TRBV5-5 | few | CASSLPGTGGSQETQYF | TGTGCCAGCAGCTTGCCAGGCACAGGGGGCTCCCAAGAGACCCAGTACTTC
TRBJ2-3 | TRBD1 | TRBV10-3 | NA | CAISVGQGSTDTQYF | TGTGCCATCAGTGTCGGACAGGGGAGCACAGATACGCAGTATTTT
TRBJ2-7 | TRBD1 | TRBV15 | few | CATSTGDRGHEQYF | TGTGCCACCAGCACTGGGGACAGGGGCCACGAGCAGTACTTC
TRBJ1-2 | NA | TRBV29-1 | NA | CSVGRRGGYTF | TGCAGCGTTGGGAGGCGGGGAGGCTACACCTTC
TRBJ2-7 | NA | TRBV5-1 | few | CASSLWESSYEQYF | TGCGCCAGCAGCTTGTGGGAGTCCTCCTACGAGCAGTACTTC
TRBJ2-7 | NA | TRBV5-6 | few | CASSFGYVYEQYF | TGTGCCAGCAGCTTTGGCTACGTCTACGAGCAGTACTTC
TRBJ2-7 | NA | TRBV25-1 | NA | CASSEVLWEQYF | TGTGCCAGCAGTGAAGTTCTGTGGGAGCAGTACTTC
TRBJ1-6 | TRBD1 | TRBV27 | NA | CASSLLPGGENSPLHF | TGTGCCAGCAGTTTACTGCCAGGGGGCGAGAATTCACCCCTCCACTTT
TRBJ2-7 | NA | TRBV14 | few | CASSQVVRAEQYF | TGTGCCAGCAGCCAAGTTGTCAGGGCCGAGCAGTACTTC
TRBJ2-2 | TRBD2 | TRBV9 | NA | CASSALSGGSVRELFF | TGTGCCAGCAGCGCCCTTAGCGGGGGCTCGGTAAGGGAGCTGTTTTTT
TRBJ2-2 | NA | TRBV29-1 | NA | CSAVLGELFF | TGCAGCGCCGTACTCGGGGAGCTGTTTTTT
TRBJ2-1 | NA | TRBV2 | few | CASSEVQGHEQFF | TGTGCCAGCAGTGAAGTCCAGGGTCATGAGCAGTTCTTC
TRBJ2-5 | TRBD2 | TRBV29-1 | NA | CSVENRGGQETQYF | TGCAGCGTTGAAAACCGGGGGGGCCAAGAGACCCAGTACTTC
TRBJ2-5 | NA | TRBV9 | once | CASSVGHQLETQYF | TGTGCCAGCAGCGTAGGTCACCAGTTGGAGACCCAGTACTTC
TRBJ2-2 | NA | TRBV5-4 | NA | CASRDLGELFF | TGTGCCAGCAGGGATTTAGGGGAGCTGTTTTTT
TRBJ2-7 | TRBD1 | TRBV2 | NA | CASRDRTAYEQYF | TGTGCCAGCCGGGACAGGACGGCCTACGAGCAGTACTTC
TRBJ1-5 | NA | TRBV4-1 | NA | CASSQDRIIQPQHF | TGCGCCAGCAGCCAAGATCGTATTATTCAGCCCCAGCATTTT
TRBJ2-7 | NA | TRBV30 | NA | CALSWGPTYEQYF | TGTGCCCTAAGTTGGGGGCCCACCTACGAGCAGTACTTC
TRBJ2-3 | TRBD1 | TRBV2 | NA | CAGQVGVTQYF | TGTGCCGGACAGGTCGGGGTTACGCAGTATTTT
TRBJ2-4 | NA | TRBV6-6 | few | CASSYSNILAKNIQYF | TGTGCCAGCAGTTACTCGAACATACTAGCCAAAAACATTCAGTACTTC
TRBJ2-2 | TRBD1 | TRBV30 | NA | CAWSATGGGELFF | TGTGCCTGGAGTGCGACAGGGGGCGGGGAGCTGTTTTTT
TRBJ2-2 | TRBD2 | TRBV29-1 | NA | CSVLGGTGELFF | TGCAGCGTGTTGGGAGGGACCGGGGAGCTGTTTTTT
TRBJ2-2 | TRBD1 | TRBV4-1 | few | CASSQVGQGNTGELFF | TGCGCCAGCAGCCAAGTTGGACAGGGGAACACCGGGGAGCTGTTTTTT
TRBJ1-5 | NA | TRBV6-1 | NA | CASSELTLNQPQHF | TGTGCCAGCAGTGAACTGACACTCAATCAGCCCCAGCATTTT
TRBJ1-4 | NA | TRBV15 | NA | CATSRTGTPSEKLFF | TGTGCCACCAGCAGGACCGGGACACCCAGTGAAAAACTGTTTTTT
TRBJ1-6 | TRBD1 | TRBV6-6 | many | CASRPRDRFNSPLHF | TGTGCCAGCAGACCCCGGGACAGATTTAATTCACCCCTCCACTTT
TRBJ2-5 | NA | TRBV7-8 | NA | CASSLGGGGETQYF | TGTGCCAGCAGCTTAGGAGGAGGGGGAGAGACCCAGTACTTC
TRBJ1-6 | NA | TRBV2 | NA | CASSEGRGWDSPLHF | TGTGCCAGCAGTGAGGGCAGGGGATGGGATTCACCCCTCCACTTT
TRBJ1-1 | NA | TRBV29-1 | few | CSVGGVLNTEAFF | TGCAGCGTTGGAGGCGTTCTTAACACTGAAGCTTTCTTT
TRBJ2-7 | NA | TRBV7-8 | NA | CASSLVRGYEQYF | TGTGCCAGCAGCTTAGTGCGAGGCTACGAGCAGTACTTC
TRBJ1-2 | NA | TRBV25-1 | NA | CASSEQGLNYGYTF | TGTGCCAGCAGTGAACAGGGACTGAACTATGGCTACACCTTC
TRBJ2-5 | NA | TRBV6-6 | NA | CASKAETQYF | TGTGCCAGCAAGGCGGAGACCCAGTACTTC
TRBJ2-5 | NA | TRBV7-9 | NA | CASSLVGREETQYF | TGTGCCAGCAGCTTAGTTGGCAGGGAGGAGACCCAGTACTTC
TRBJ1-2 | NA | TRBV10-3 | few | CAISESNGGSGYGYTF | TGTGCCATCAGTGAGTCGAACGGGGGAAGCGGCTATGGCTACACCTTC
TRBJ2-3 | TRBD2 | TRBV15 | many | CATSRDSGGADTQYF | TGTGCCACCAGCAGAGATAGCGGGGGGGCAGATACGCAGTATTTT